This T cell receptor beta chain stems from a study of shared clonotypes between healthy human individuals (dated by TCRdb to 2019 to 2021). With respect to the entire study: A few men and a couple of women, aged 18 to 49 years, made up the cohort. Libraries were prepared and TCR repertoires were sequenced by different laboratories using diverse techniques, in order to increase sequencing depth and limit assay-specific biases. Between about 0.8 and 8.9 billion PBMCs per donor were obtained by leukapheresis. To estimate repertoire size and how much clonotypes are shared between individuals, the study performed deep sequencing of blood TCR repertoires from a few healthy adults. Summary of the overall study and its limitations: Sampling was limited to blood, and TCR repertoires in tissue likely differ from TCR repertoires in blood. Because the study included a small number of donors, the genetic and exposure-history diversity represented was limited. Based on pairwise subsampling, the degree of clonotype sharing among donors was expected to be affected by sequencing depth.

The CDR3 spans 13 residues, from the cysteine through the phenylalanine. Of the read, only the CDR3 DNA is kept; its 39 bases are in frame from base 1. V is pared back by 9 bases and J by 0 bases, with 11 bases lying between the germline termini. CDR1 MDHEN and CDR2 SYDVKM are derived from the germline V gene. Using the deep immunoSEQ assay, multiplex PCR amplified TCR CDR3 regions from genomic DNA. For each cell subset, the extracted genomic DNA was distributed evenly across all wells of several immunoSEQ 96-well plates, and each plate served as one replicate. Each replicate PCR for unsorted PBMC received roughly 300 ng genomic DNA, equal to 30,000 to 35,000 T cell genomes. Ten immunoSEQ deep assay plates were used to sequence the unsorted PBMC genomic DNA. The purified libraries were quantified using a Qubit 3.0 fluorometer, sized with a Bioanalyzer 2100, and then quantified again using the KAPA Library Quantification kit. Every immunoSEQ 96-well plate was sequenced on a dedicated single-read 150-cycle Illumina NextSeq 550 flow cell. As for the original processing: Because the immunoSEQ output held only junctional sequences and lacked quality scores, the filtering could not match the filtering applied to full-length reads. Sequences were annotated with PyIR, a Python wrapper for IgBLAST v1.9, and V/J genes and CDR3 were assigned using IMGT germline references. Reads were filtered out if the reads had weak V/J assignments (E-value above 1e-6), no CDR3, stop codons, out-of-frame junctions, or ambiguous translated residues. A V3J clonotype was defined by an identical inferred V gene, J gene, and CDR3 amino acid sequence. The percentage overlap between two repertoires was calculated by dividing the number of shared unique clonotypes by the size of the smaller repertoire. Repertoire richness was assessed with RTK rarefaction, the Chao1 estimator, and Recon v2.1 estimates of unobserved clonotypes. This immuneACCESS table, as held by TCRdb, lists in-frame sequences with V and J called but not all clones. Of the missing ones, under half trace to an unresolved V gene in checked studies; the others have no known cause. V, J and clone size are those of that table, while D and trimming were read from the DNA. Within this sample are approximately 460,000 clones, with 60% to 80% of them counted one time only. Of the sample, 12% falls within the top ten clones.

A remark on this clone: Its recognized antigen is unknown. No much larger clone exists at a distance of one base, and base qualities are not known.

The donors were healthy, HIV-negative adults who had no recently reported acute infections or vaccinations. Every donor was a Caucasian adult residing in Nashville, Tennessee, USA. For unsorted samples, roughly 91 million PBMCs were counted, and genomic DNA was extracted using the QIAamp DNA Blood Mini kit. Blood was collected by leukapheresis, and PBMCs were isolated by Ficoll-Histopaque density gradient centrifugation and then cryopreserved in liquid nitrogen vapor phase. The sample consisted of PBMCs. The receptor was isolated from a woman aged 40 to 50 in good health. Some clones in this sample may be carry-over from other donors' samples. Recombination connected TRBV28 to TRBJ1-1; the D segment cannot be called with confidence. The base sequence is TGTGCCAGTATACCCTTCTTGAACACTGAAGCTTTCTTT. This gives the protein CASIPFLNTEAFF. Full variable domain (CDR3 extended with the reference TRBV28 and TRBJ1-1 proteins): DVKVTQSSRYLVKRTGEKVFLECVQDMDHENMFWYRQDPGLGLRLIYFSYDVKMKEKGDIPEGYSVSREKKERFSLILESASTNQTSMYLCASIPFLNTEAFFGQGTRLTVV.